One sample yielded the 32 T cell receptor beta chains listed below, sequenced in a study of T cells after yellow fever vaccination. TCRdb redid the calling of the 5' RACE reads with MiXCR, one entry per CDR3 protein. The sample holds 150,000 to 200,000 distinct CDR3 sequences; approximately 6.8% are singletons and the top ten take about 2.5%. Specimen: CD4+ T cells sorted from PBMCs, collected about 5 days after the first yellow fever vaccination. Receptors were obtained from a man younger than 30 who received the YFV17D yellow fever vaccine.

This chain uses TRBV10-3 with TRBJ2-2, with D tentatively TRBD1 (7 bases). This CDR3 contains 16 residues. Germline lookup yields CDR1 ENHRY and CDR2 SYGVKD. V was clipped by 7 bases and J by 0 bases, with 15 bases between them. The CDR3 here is CAITAGTDTNTGELFF. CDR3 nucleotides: TGTGCCATCACCGCGGGGACAGATACGAACACCGGGGAGCTGTTTTTT.

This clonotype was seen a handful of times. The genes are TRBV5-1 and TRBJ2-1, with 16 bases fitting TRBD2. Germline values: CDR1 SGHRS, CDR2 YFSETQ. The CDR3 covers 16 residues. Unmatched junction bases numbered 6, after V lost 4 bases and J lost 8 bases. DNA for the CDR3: TGCGCCAGCAGCCCGGGACTAGCGGGGGGGCAGGATGAGCAGTTCTTC. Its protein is CASSPGLAGGQDEQFF.

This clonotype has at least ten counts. The CDR3 loop reads CATSDQRTRYGYTF. As DNA, the CDR3 is TGTGCCACCAGTGATCAGAGGACTCGCTATGGCTACACCTTC. The chain is built from TRBV24-1 and TRBJ1-2; D ambiguous. This CDR3 comprises 14 residues. The germline V and J ends were trimmed by 3 bases and 4 bases, with 11 bases remaining between them. Germline values: CDR1 KGHDR, CDR2 SFDVKD.

The CDR3 DNA reads as TGTGCCAGCTCTCTAAGCGTGGGGGAAAATTCACCCCTCCACTTT. Encoded protein: CASSLSVGENSPLHF. This chain links TRBV18 with TRBJ1-6; tentative D call: TRBD1 (5 bases). The CDR3 runs to 15 residues. The V and J ends lost 6 bases and 7 bases respectively, with 16 bases between them. Germline V gene sequence: CDR1 KGHSH, CDR2 LQKENI. Combining the CDR3 with reference TRBV18 and TRBJ1-6 gives the whole variable domain NAGVMQNPRHLVRRRGQEARLRCSPMKGHSHVYWYRQLPEEGLKFMVYLQKENIIDESGMPKERFSAEFPKEGPSILRIQQVVRGDSAAYFCASSLSVGENSPLHFGNGTRLTVT.

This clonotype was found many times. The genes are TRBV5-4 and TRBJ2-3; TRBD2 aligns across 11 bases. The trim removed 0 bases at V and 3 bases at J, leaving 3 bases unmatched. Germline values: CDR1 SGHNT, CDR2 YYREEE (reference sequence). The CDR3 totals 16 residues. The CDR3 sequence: CASSLGASGGTDTQYF. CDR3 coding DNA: TGTGCCAGCAGCTTGGGGGCTAGCGGGGGGACAGATACGCAGTATTTT. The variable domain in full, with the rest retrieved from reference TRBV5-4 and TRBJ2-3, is ETGVTQSPTHLIKTRGQQVTLRCSSQSGHNTVSWYQQALGQGPQFIFQYYREEENGRGNFPPRFSGLQFPNYSSELNVNALELDDSALYLCASSLGASGGTDTQYFGPGTRLTVL.

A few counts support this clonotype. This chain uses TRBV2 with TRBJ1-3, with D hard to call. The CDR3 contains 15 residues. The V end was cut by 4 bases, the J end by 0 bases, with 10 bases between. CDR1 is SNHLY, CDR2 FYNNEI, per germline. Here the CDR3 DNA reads TGTGCCAGCAGTGGGGCGGCAGACTCTGGAAACACCATATATTTT. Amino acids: CASSGAADSGNTIYF.

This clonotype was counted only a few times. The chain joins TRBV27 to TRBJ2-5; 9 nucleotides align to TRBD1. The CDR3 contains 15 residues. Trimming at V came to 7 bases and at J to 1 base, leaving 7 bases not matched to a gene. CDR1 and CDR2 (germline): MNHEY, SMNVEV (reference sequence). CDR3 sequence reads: CASTRTGARQETQYF. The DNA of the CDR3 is TGTGCCAGCACCCGGACAGGGGCCCGCCAAGAGACCCAGTACTTC.

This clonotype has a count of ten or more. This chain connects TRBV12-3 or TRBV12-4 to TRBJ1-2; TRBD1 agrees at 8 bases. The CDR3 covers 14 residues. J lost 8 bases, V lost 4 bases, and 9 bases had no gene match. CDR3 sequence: CASSSLGQAKGYTF. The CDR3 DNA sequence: TGTGCCAGCAGTTCCCTGGGACAGGCGAAAGGCTACACCTTC.

CDR3 region: CASSGWGGQTQYF. In DNA, the CDR3 is TGTGCCAGCAGTGGATGGGGGGGGCAGACCCAGTACTTC. The V gene is TRBV11-2, the J gene TRBJ2-5; D is possibly TRBD2 (7 bases). Trimming took 6 bases from V and 6 from J, leaving 14 bases between them. The CDR3 is 13 residues long. The germline gives CDR1 SGHAT, CDR2 FQNNGV. Based on the CDR3 plus reference TRBV11-2 and TRBJ2-5, the full variable domain is EAGVAQSPRYKIIEKRQSVAFWCNPISGHATLYWYQQILGQGPKLLIQFQNNGVVDDSQLPKDRFSAERLKGVDSTLKIQPAKLEDSAVYLCASSGWGGQTQYFGPGTRLLVL.

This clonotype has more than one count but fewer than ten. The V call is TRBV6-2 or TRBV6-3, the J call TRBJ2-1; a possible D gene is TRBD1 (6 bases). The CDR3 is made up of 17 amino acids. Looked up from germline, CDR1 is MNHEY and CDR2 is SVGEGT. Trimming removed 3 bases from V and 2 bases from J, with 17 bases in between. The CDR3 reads CASSYHPRDTTYNEQFF. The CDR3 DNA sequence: TGTGCCAGCAGTTATCACCCCCGGGACACCACCTACAATGAGCAGTTCTTC.

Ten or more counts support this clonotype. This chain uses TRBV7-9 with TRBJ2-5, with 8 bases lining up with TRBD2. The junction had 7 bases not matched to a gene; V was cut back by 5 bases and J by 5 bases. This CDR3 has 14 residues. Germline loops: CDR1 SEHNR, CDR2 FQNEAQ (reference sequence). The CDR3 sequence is CASSAGLVVETQYF. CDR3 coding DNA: TGTGCCAGCAGCGCGGGACTAGTGGTGGAGACCCAGTACTTC. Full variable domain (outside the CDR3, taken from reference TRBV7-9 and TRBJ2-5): DTGVSQNPRHKITKRGQNVTFRCDPISEHNRLYWYRQTLGQGPEFLTYFQNEAQLEKSRLLSDRFSAERPKGSFSTLEIQRTEQGDSAMYLCASSAGLVVETQYFGPGTRLLVL.

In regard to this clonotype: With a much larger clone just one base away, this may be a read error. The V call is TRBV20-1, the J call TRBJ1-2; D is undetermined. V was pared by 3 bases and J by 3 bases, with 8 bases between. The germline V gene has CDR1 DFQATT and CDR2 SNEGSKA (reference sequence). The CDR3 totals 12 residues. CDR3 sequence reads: CSASLADYGYTF. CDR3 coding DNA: TGCAGTGCTAGTTTGGCAGACTATGGCTACACCTTC.

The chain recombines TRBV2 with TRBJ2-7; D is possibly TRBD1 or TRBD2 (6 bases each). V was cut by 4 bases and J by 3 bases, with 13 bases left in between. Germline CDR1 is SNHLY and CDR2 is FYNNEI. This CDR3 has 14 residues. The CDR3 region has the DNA TGTGCCAGCAGTGGTTTGAGGGGGGTCTACGAGCAGTACTTC. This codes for CASSGLRGVYEQYF.

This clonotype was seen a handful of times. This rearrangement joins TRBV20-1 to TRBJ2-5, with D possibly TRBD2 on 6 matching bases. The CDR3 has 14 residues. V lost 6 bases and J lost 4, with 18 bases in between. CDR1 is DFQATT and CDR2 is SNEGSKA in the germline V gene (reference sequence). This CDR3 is CSATKAGHRETQYF. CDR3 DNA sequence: TGCAGTGCGACAAAGGCGGGGCACCGAGAGACCCAGTACTTC.

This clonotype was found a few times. The CDR3 protein is CASSQDPPGQHLNTEAFF. The CDR3 coding sequence is TGCGCCAGCAGCCAAGACCCCCCGGGACAGCACTTGAACACTGAAGCTTTCTTT. V usage is TRBV4-1 and J usage is TRBJ1-1, with 7 bases that match TRBD1. Losses at the gene ends were 0 bases for V and 0 bases for J; bases not matched to a gene: 10. Germline V gives CDR1 MGHRA, CDR2 YSYEKL. The CDR3 covers 18 residues.

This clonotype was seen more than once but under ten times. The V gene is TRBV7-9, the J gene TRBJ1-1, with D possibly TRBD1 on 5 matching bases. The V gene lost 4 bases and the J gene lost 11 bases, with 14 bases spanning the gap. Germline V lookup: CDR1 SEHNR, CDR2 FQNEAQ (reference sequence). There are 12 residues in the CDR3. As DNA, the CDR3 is TGTGCCAGCAGCTGGCCCTCCAAGGGGGCTTTCTTT. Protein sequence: CASSWPSKGAFF.

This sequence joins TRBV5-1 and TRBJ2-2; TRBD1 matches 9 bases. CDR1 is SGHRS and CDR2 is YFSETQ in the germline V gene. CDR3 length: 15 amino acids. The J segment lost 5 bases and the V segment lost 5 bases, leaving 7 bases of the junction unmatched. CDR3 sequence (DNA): TGCGCCAGCAGGACCGGGACAGGGCGAACCGGGGAGCTGTTTTTT. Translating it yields CASRTGTGRTGELFF.

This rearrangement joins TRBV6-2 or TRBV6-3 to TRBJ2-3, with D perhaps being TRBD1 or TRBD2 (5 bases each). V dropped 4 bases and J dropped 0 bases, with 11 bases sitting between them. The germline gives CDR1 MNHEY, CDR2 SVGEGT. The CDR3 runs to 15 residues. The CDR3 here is CASSSVGVSTDTQYF. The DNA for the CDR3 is TGTGCCAGCAGTTCCGTGGGGGTTAGCACAGATACGCAGTATTTT.

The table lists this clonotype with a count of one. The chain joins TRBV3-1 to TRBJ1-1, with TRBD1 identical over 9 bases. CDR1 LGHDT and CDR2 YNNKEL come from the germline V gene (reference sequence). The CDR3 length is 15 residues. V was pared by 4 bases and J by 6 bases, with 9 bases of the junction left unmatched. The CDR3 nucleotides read TGTGCCAGCAGCCTTAGACAGGGGGTAGCGCCTGAAGCTTTCTTT. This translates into CASSLRQGVAPEAFF.

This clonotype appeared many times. The CDR3, as DNA: TGCGCCAGCAGCCAACGAGGTACAGATACGCAGTATTTT. Encoded protein: CASSQRGTDTQYF. V is TRBV4-1 and J is TRBJ2-3; D is ambiguous. The germline V and J ends were trimmed by 2 bases and 3 bases, with 6 bases remaining between them. Germline assignment: CDR1 MGHRA and CDR2 YSYEKL. CDR3 length: 13 residues.

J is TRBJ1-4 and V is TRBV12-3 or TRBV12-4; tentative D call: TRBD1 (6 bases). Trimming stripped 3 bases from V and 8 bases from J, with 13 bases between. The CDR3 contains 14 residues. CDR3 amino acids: CASSLRQAGEKLFF. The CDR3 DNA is TGTGCCAGCAGTTTGCGACAGGCCGGCGAAAAACTGTTTTTT.

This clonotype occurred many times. The CDR3 coding sequence is TGTGCCAGCAGTTTAAGACAGGGGGTTGAGAACACTGAAGCTTTCTTT. Translated: CASSLRQGVENTEAFF. This chain joins TRBV12-3 or TRBV12-4 and TRBJ1-1; TRBD1 matches 9 bases. The V gene end was trimmed by 2 bases and the J gene end by 1 base; junction bases not matched to a gene: 5. The CDR3 runs to 16 residues.

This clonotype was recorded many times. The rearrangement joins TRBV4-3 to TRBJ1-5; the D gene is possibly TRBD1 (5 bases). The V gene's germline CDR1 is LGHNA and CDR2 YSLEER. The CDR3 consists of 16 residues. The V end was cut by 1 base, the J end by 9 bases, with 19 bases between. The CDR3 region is CASSQGVSGDYWPQHF. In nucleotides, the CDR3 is TGCGCCAGCAGCCAAGGGGTGAGCGGGGACTATTGGCCCCAGCATTTT.

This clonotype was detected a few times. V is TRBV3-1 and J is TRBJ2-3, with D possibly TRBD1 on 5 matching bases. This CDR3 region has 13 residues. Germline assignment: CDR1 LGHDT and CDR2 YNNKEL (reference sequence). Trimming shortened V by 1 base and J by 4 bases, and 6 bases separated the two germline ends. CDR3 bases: TGTGCCAGCAGCCAAGTGGGGCCAGATACGCAGTATTTT. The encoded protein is CASSQVGPDTQYF.

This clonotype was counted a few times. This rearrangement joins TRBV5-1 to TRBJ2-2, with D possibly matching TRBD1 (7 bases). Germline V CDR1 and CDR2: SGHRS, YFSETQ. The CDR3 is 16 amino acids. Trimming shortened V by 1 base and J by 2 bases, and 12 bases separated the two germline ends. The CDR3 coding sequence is TGCGCCAGCAGCTTGTTCAGGGGGACTAACACCGGGGAGCTGTTTTTT. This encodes CASSLFRGTNTGELFF.

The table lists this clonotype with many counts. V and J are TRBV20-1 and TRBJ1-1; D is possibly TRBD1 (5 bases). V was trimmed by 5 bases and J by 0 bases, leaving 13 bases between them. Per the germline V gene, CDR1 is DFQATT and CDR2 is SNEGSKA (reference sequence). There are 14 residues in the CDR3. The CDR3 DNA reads TGCAGTGCTCCGCGAGGGACCATGAACACTGAAGCTTTCTTT. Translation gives CSAPRGTMNTEAFF.

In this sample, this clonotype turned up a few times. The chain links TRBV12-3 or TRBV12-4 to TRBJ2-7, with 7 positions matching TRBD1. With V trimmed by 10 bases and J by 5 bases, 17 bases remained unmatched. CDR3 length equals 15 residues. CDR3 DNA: TGTGCCACCTCCTCTGGGGCACAGGGGTTCCACGAGCAGTACTTC. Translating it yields CATSSGAQGFHEQYF.

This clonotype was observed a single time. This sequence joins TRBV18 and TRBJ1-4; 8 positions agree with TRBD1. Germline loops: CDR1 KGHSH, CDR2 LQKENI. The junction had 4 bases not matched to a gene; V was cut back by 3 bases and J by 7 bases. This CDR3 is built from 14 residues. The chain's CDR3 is CASSPGQAIEKLFF. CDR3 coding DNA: TGTGCCAGCTCACCGGGACAGGCAATTGAAAAACTGTTTTTT. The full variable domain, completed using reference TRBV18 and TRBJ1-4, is NAGVMQNPRHLVRRRGQEARLRCSPMKGHSHVYWYRQLPEEGLKFMVYLQKENIIDESGMPKERFSAEFPKEGPSILRIQQVVRGDSAAYFCASSPGQAIEKLFFGSGTQLSVL.

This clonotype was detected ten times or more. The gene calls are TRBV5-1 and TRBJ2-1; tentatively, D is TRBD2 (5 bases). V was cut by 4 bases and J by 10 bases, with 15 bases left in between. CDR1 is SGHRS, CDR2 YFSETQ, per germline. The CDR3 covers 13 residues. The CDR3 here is CASSLDPSGEQFF. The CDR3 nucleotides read TGCGCCAGCAGCCTGGACCCCTCGGGAGAGCAGTTCTTC.

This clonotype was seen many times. CDR3 sequence: CASSFGEETQYF. The CDR3 region has the DNA TGTGCCAGCAGCTTTGGGGAAGAGACCCAGTACTTC. The chain carries TRBV7-9 and TRBJ2-5, with D unclear. The CDR3 length is 12 residues. Looked up from germline, CDR1 is SEHNR and CDR2 is FQNEAQ (reference sequence). Trimming took off 3 bases at V and 3 bases at J, with 5 bases between the two ends. The full variable domain, in which reference TRBV7-9 and TRBJ2-5 provide the parts outside the CDR3, is DTGVSQNPRHKITKRGQNVTFRCDPISEHNRLYWYRQTLGQGPEFLTYFQNEAQLEKSRLLSDRFSAERPKGSFSTLEIQRTEQGDSAMYLCASSFGEETQYFGPGTRLLVL.

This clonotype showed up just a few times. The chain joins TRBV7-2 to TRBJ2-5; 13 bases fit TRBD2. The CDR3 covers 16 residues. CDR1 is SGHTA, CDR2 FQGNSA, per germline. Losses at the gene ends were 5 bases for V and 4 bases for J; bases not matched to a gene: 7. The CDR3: CASSQTSGGARETQYF. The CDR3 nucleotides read TGTGCCAGCAGCCAAACTAGCGGGGGGGCTAGAGAGACCCAGTACTTC.

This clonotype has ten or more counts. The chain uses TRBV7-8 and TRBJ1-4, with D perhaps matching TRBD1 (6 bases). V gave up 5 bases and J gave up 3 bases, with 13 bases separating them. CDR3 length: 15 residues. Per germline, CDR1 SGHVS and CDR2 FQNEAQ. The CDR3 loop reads CASSLPGGSNEKLFF. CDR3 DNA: TGTGCCAGCAGCCTTCCTGGGGGCTCTAATGAAAAACTGTTTTTT. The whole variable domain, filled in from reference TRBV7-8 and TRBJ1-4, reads GAGVSQSPRYKVAKRGQDVALRCDPISGHVSLFWYQQALGQGPEFLTYFQNEAQLDKSGLPSDRFFAERPEGSVSTLKIQRTQQEDSAVYLCASSLPGGSNEKLFFGSGTQLSVL.